What follows are 16 T cell receptor beta chains derived from one specimen sequenced in a study of blood T cell repertoires in COVID-19. The protocol was immunoSEQ multiplex PCR, while the TCRdb copy is restricted to in-frame clones and leaves out a portion. The sample lists about 51,000 clones, approximately 86% occurring once. Sequencing input: peripheral blood. These receptors were collected from a man aged 45-65 years with active COVID-19.

The chain couples TRBV11-2 to TRBJ2-6, with TRBD1 as a possible D gene (5 bases). The CDR3 is 17 residues long. Between the trimmed V and J ends, which lost 1 base and 2 bases, there was a span of 12 bases. The germline gives CDR1 SGHAT, CDR2 FQNNGV. The chain's CDR3 is CASSLAGRYPGANVLTF. DNA for the CDR3: TGTGCCAGCAGCTTAGCAGGGCGGTACCCTGGGGCCAACGTCCTGACTTTC.

The rearrangement links TRBV18 to TRBJ1-5; 7 bases are shared with TRBD1. Germline V lookup: CDR1 KGHSH, CDR2 LQKENI. The CDR3 is made up of 15 amino acids. J gave up 3 bases and V 3 bases, and 5 bases lay outside the gene matches. The CDR3 bases are TGTGCCAGCTCACCGAGACAGGGTATCAATCAGCCCCAGCATTTT. This sequence encodes CASSPRQGINQPQHF.

CDR3 sequence reads: CASGLVRGTTLTGELFF. Written as DNA, the CDR3 is TGTGCTAGTGGTTTGGTACGAGGGACAACGCTCACCGGGGAGCTGTTTTTT. The chain couples TRBV12-5 to TRBJ2-2; D may be TRBD1 (6 bases). With 0 bases removed from V and 4 bases from J, the gap between germline ends came to 15 bases. The V gene's germline CDR1 is LGHNT and CDR2 FRNRAP. The CDR3 spans 17 residues.

The V gene is TRBV5-1, the J gene TRBJ1-2; 7 bases align to TRBD1. After removal of 4 bases from V and 4 bases from J, the junction contained 7 bases not matched to a gene. Germline V lookup: CDR1 SGHRS, CDR2 YFSETQ. The CDR3 is 14 amino acids. CDR3 nucleotide sequence: TGCGCCAGCAGCCTAGGGACAGTATCCTATGGCTACACCTTC. This codes for CASSLGTVSYGYTF.

V and J are TRBV6-5 and TRBJ1-2, with a possible D match to TRBD1 (6 bases). The V gene's germline CDR1 is MNHEY and CDR2 SVGAGI. Trimming removed 3 bases from V and 14 bases from J, with 19 bases in between. The CDR3 is 13 amino acids. The CDR3 loop is CASSYSRGTSETF. The CDR3 coding sequence is TGTGCCAGCAGTTATTCGAGGGGGACCTCGGAGACCTTC.

V and J are TRBV7-2 and TRBJ1-2; 7 nucleotides match TRBD1. The CDR3 length is 14 residues. V shed 3 bases and J 5 bases; nucleotides not matched to a gene: 6. Germline CDR1 and CDR2: SGHTA and FQGNSA. The CDR3 coding sequence is TGTGCCAGCAGCTTCGCCAGACAGGGATATGGCTACACCTTC. This codes for CASSFARQGYGYTF.

The chain has TRBV7-8 and TRBJ2-1, with 8 bases matching TRBD2. This CDR3 is built from 17 residues. CDR1 SGHVS and CDR2 FQNEAQ come from the germline V gene. V gave up 2 bases and J gave up 2 bases; unmatched junction bases: 8. The CDR3 loop is CASSLMSGLAPYNEQFF. In DNA form, the CDR3 reads TGTGCCAGCAGCTTAATGAGTGGACTAGCCCCCTACAATGAGCAGTTCTTC.

This clone was picked up a small number of times. The V call is TRBV7-9, the J call TRBJ2-2; D call uncertain. Trimming took off 1 base at V and 1 base at J, with 7 bases between the two ends. CDR3 size: 15 residues. The germline gives CDR1 SEHNR, CDR2 FQNEAQ (reference sequence). The CDR3 spells CASSLVPENTGELFF. CDR3 DNA: TGTGCCAGCAGCTTAGTTCCAGAGAACACCGGGGAGCTGTTTTTT.

The chain employs TRBV6-2 or TRBV6-3 and TRBJ2-5, with TRBD2 matching 14 bases. Germline V CDR1 and CDR2: MNHEY, SVGEGT. This CDR3 spans 17 amino acids. V shed 2 bases, J shed 3 bases, and the junction held 5 bases outside the gene matches. The CDR3 here is CASSYGWGLAGEETQYF. CDR3 DNA sequence: TGTGCCAGCAGTTACGGTTGGGGACTAGCGGGGGAAGAGACCCAGTACTTC.

This clone was observed once. J is TRBJ1-1 and V is TRBV19; D unclear. The germline CDR1 and CDR2 sequences are LNHDA and SQIVND (reference sequence). The CDR3 loop spans 16 amino acids. V was shortened by 2 bases and J by 3 bases, with 16 bases between the two germline ends. CDR3 coding DNA: TGTGCCAGTAGTATATGGGGAGCTAGAAAAGACACTGAAGCTTTCTTT. Its protein product is CASSIWGARKDTEAFF.

The chain is built from TRBV7-6 and TRBJ1-4, with D perhaps TRBD1 (5 bases). Germline CDR1 and CDR2: SGHVS and FNYEAQ. The CDR3 loop spans 16 amino acids. Trimming took off 3 bases at V and 5 bases at J, with 16 bases between the two ends. Here the CDR3 reads CASSLGSGGINEKLFF. Written as DNA, the CDR3 is TGTGCCAGCAGCTTGGGGTCCGGGGGGATCAATGAAAAACTGTTTTTT.

V gene TRBV11-3 combines with J gene TRBJ2-1; 7 bases match TRBD1. The CDR3 is 14 amino acids. V shed 4 bases and J 7 bases; nucleotides not matched to a gene: 7. The germline V gene encodes CDR1 SGHNT and CDR2 YENEEA. CDR3 loop: CASSSTRGQNEQFF. The CDR3 DNA is TGTGCCAGCAGCTCCACGAGGGGGCAAAATGAGCAGTTCTTC.

This clone was picked up one time. The chain joins TRBV6-6 to TRBJ2-7, with 8 bases fitting TRBD2. Germline loops: CDR1 MNHNY, CDR2 SVGAGI (reference sequence). The CDR3 sequence is 15 residues long. This chain's CDR3 is CAGSYLASGLAEQYV. DNA of the CDR3: TGTGCCGGCAGTTACCTTGCTAGCGGGCTCGCAGAGCAGTACGTC.

The V call is TRBV6-5, the J call TRBJ1-5, with unresolved D. In germline, CDR1 is MNHEY, CDR2 SVGAGI. With 6 bases removed from V and 2 bases from J, the gap between germline ends came to 11 bases. The CDR3 runs 14 residues. CDR3 sequence (DNA): TGTGCCAGCAGGTGGGAGAATGGCAATCAGCCCCAGCATTTT. Protein product: CASRWENGNQPQHF.

This clone was detected once. The chain has TRBV5-5 and TRBJ2-4; D is perhaps TRBD2 (6 bases). Trimming removed 2 bases at V and 6 bases at J, with 12 bases between. This CDR3 is built from 14 residues. The germline gives CDR1 SGHKS, CDR2 YYEKEE (reference sequence). The CDR3: CASSFTAEGNIQYF. The CDR3 DNA reads as TGTGCCAGCAGCTTTACCGCGGAGGGAAACATTCAGTACTTC.

This clone was observed a handful of times. V is TRBV7-9 and J is TRBJ1-6; D ambiguous. With 7 bases removed from V and 9 bases from J, the gap between germline ends came to 16 bases. CDR1 SEHNR and CDR2 FQNEAQ come from the germline V gene (reference sequence). The CDR3 covers 14 residues. Written as DNA, the CDR3 is TGTGCCAGCATTCCGATGGGCTCCGGTTCACCCCTCCACTTT. Residues: CASIPMGSGSPLHF.